Shown below are 16 T cell receptor beta chains from a single sample sequenced in a study of cytomegalovirus exposure and HLA in healthy donors. Primers included in the PCR were 60 Vbeta and 13 Jbeta primers. Measured with immunoSEQ multiplex PCR; TCRdb has only the in-frame clones, and not every one. Here the sample spans approximately 140,000 clones, 61% being singletons. Material for sequencing was PBMCs. These receptors were collected from a male donor in good health and CMV-seronegative.

This chain links TRBV28 with TRBJ1-5; perhaps TRBD1 as D (6 bases). V lost 8 bases and J lost 6, with 14 bases in between. The CDR3 covers 13 residues. CDR1 and CDR2 from the germline V gene are MDHEN and SYDVKM. The CDR3 region is CASGGGAGQPQHF. The CDR3, as DNA: TGTGCCAGCGGAGGGGGGGCGGGTCAGCCCCAGCATTTT. Full variable domain (remainder filled in from reference TRBV28 and TRBJ1-5): DVKVTQSSRYLVKRTGEKVFLECVQDMDHENMFWYRQDPGLGLRLIYFSYDVKMKEKGDIPEGYSVSREKKERFSLILESASTNQTSMYLCASGGGAGQPQHFGDGTRLSIL.

The chain combines TRBV5-1 with TRBJ2-2; 11 bases match TRBD1. The germline V gene has CDR1 SGHRS and CDR2 YFSETQ. V was pared by 4 bases and J by 5 bases, with 7 bases of the junction left unmatched. The CDR3 has 16 residues. The CDR3 DNA is TGCGCCAGCAGCGGGACAGGGGGTCGGGGGACCGGGGAGCTGTTTTTT. It is translated as CASSGTGGRGTGELFF.

The genes are TRBV11-2 and TRBJ1-2; 9 bases align to TRBD1. Germline V gene data show CDR1 as SGHAT and CDR2 as FQNNGV. After removal of 5 bases from V and 4 bases from J, the junction contained 8 bases not matched to a gene. The CDR3 contains 15 residues. The CDR3 is CASSPLAGQGYGYTF. The DNA for the CDR3 is TGTGCCAGCAGCCCCCTTGCGGGACAGGGCTATGGCTACACCTTC. The variable domain in full, completed from reference TRBV11-2 and TRBJ1-2, reads EAGVAQSPRYKIIEKRQSVAFWCNPISGHATLYWYQQILGQGPKLLIQFQNNGVVDDSQLPKDRFSAERLKGVDSTLKIQPAKLEDSAVYLCASSPLAGQGYGYTFGSGTRLTVV.

The J gene is TRBJ2-1, the V gene TRBV28; tentative D call: TRBD2 (6 bases). Germline lookup yields CDR1 MDHEN and CDR2 SYDVKM. Trimming stripped 2 bases from V and 5 bases from J, with 22 bases between. The CDR3 runs 18 residues. DNA of the CDR3: TGTGCCAGCAGTTTACCAAAACCTTTTAGCGGCGAAGACAATGAGCAGTTCTTC. Translated, it gives CASSLPKPFSGEDNEQFF.

This clone has just one count. This chain connects TRBV30 to TRBJ2-3; 7 bases match TRBD2. This CDR3 is 13 amino acids long. Germline V gene sequence: CDR1 GTSNPN, CDR2 SVGIG (reference sequence). V dropped 2 bases and J dropped 1; count of bases not matched to a gene: 0. The CDR3 bases are TGTGCCTGGAGTAGCGGGGGCACAGATACGCAGTATTTT. Encoded protein: CAWSSGGTDTQYF.

The chain has TRBV2 and TRBJ1-5; D possibly corresponds to TRBD1 (5 bases). There are 14 residues in the CDR3. Germline lookup yields CDR1 SNHLY and CDR2 FYNNEI. V lost 6 bases and J 2 bases, leaving 11 bases between the germline ends. Here the CDR3 DNA reads TGTGCCAGCAGGCTAGACAGTGGCAATCAGCCCCAGCATTTT. This gives the protein CASRLDSGNQPQHF.

This chain uses TRBV19 with TRBJ2-3; possible D gene TRBD2, 7 bases. Germline CDR1 and CDR2: LNHDA and SQIVND (reference sequence). V was trimmed by 5 bases and J by 1 base, leaving 16 bases between them. The CDR3 runs to 16 residues. In DNA form, the CDR3 reads TGTGCCAGTAGTCCGGGGCGCGGGGGCCGCACAGATACGCAGTATTTT. This encodes CASSPGRGGRTDTQYF.

The chain has TRBV5-5 and TRBJ1-2; the D is unclear. Per germline, CDR1 SGHKS and CDR2 YYEKEE (reference sequence). Trimming removed 0 bases from V and 8 bases from J, with 20 bases in between. This CDR3 has 16 amino acids. CDR3 DNA sequence: TGTGCCAGCAGCTTGGGTAAAGGAGTAATCATAGGCGGCTACACCTTC. Translating gives CASSLGKGVIIGGYTF. The variable domain in full, with the rest retrieved from reference TRBV5-5 and TRBJ1-2, is DAGVTQSPTHLIKTRGQQVTLRCSPISGHKSVSWYQQVLGQGPQFIFQYYEKEERGRGNFPDRFSARQFPNYSSELNVNALLLGDSALYLCASSLGKGVIIGGYTFGSGTRLTVV.

The chain is built from TRBV29-1 and TRBJ1-2, with D possibly TRBD1 on 5 matching bases. The CDR3 spans 14 residues. Trimming took 3 bases from V and 0 from J, leaving 11 bases between them. From germline, CDR1 is SQVTM and CDR2 ANQGSEA. Written as DNA, the CDR3 is TGCAGCGTTGAGTTGTGGGGCTCTAACTATGGCTACACCTTC. This gives the protein CSVELWGSNYGYTF.

This clone has only one observation. This chain connects TRBV7-6 to TRBJ1-3; 11 nucleotides match TRBD1. This CDR3 comprises 17 residues. Germline CDR1 reads SGHVS; CDR2 reads FNYEAQ. After removal of 5 bases from V and 1 base from J, the junction contained 7 bases not matched to a gene. The CDR3 coding sequence is TGTGCCAGCAGCCGGAGGGACAGGGGGTATTCTGGAAACACCATATATTTT. The encoded protein is CASSRRDRGYSGNTIYF.

This clone was recorded only once. The rearrangement joins TRBV27 to TRBJ1-2, with TRBD1 identical over 7 bases. Trimming removed 5 bases from V and 4 bases from J; junction bases left unmatched: 10. CDR1 MNHEY and CDR2 SMNVEV come from the germline V gene (reference sequence). The CDR3 runs 15 residues. CDR3 sequence reads: CASSPSMGQPYGYTF. In DNA, the CDR3 is TGTGCCAGCAGTCCGTCTATGGGACAGCCCTATGGCTACACCTTC.

This clone showed up just once. The V call is TRBV15, the J call TRBJ1-6; 11 nucleotides match TRBD1. Trimming removed 3 bases from V and 8 bases from J; junction bases left unmatched: 12. In germline, CDR1 is LNHNV, CDR2 YYDKDF (reference sequence). The CDR3 consists of 18 residues. CDR3 bases: TGTGCCACCAGCAGGCTCGGACAGGGGGCTCTGATAGATTCACCCCTCCACTTT. This translates into CATSRLGQGALIDSPLHF.

This chain uses TRBV6-5 with TRBJ2-5; D remains ambiguous. Trimming took off 6 bases at V and 6 bases at J, with 11 bases between the two ends. The germline V gene encodes CDR1 MNHEY and CDR2 SVGAGI. This CDR3 is built from 12 residues. The CDR3 bases are TGTGCCAGCAGGGCCTCACCCCAGACCCAGTACTTC. Amino acid sequence: CASRASPQTQYF.

The genes are TRBV27 and TRBJ2-7, with 12 bases that match TRBD2. CDR3 length: 15 residues. Germline V gene sequence: CDR1 MNHEY, CDR2 SMNVEV (reference sequence). The V gene end was trimmed by 2 bases and the J gene end by 6 bases; junction bases not matched to a gene: 5. Here the CDR3 reads CASSLKPTSGGEQYF. The CDR3 nucleotides are TGTGCCAGCAGTTTAAAGCCGACTAGCGGGGGCGAGCAGTACTTC.

This clone was counted between two and nine times. The V gene is TRBV29-1, the J gene TRBJ2-3; the match to TRBD2 covers 10 bases. Per germline, CDR1 SQVTM and CDR2 ANQGSEA. The CDR3 runs to 15 residues. The V gene end was trimmed by 5 bases and the J gene end by 0 bases; junction bases not matched to a gene: 5. CDR3 in DNA: TGCAGCGTTAGGCGAGCGGGGGGGAGCACAGATACGCAGTATTTT. It encodes CSVRRAGGSTDTQYF.

The V call is TRBV18, the J call TRBJ2-5; D uncertain. Germline V lookup: CDR1 KGHSH, CDR2 LQKENI. This CDR3 has 15 amino acids. V shed 3 bases and J shed 5 bases, with 16 bases lying between them. The CDR3 sequence is CASSPKTLTRETQYF. DNA for the CDR3: TGTGCCAGCTCACCGAAGACTTTGACGAGGGAGACCCAGTACTTC.